This T cell receptor beta chain was observed in a study of blood T cell repertoires in COVID-19. Study-level background: Samples came from the United States, Italy and Spain, spanning acute and convalescent COVID-19. In each case, the material was cDNA or gDNA derived from T cells, B-cell-depleted T cells, or PBMCs.

The Seattle patients joined while their infection was active and were tracked longitudinally afterward. In the source study's methods: By means of reference gene primer amplification, nucleated cell counts were estimated. Repertoires were generated with immunoSEQ multiplex PCR, while TCRdb's copy carries only in-frame clones and drops some. The V and J calls and clone size come from that table; D and trimming were worked out from the DNA. The sample consists of about 210,000 clones, around four fifths of them appearing once. The germline V gene has CDR1 PRHDT and CDR2 FYEKMQ (reference sequence). The germline V and J ends were trimmed by 0 bases and 0 bases, with 13 bases remaining between them. The CDR3 spans 17 residues.

This TCR was recovered from a man aged 60 to 69 with COVID-19, enrolled during active disease. The sample consisted of peripheral blood. V is TRBV13 and J is TRBJ2-3; maybe TRBD1 (5 bases). The CDR3 here is CASSLGPRVASTDTQYF. CDR3 sequence (DNA): TGTGCCAGCAGCTTAGGTCCCAGGGTGGCTAGCACAGATACGCAGTATTTT.